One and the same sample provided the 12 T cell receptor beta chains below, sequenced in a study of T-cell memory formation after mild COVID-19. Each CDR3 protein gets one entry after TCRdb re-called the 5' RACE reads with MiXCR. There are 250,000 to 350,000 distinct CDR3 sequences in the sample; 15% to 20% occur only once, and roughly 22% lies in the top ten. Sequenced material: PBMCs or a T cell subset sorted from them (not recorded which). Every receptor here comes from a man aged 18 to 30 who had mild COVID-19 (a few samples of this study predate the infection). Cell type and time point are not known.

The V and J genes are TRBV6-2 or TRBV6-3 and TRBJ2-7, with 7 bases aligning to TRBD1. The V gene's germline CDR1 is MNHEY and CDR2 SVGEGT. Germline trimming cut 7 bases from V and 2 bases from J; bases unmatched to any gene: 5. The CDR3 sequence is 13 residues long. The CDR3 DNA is TGTGCCAGCAATTCGGACAGGACCTACGAGCAGTACGTC. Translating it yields CASNSDRTYEQYV.

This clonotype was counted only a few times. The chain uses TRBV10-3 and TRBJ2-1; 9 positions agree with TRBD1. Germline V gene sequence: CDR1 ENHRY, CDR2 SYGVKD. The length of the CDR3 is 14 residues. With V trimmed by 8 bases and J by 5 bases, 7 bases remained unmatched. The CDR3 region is CAILRGQGDNEQFF. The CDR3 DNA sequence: TGTGCCATCCTGAGGGGACAGGGAGACAATGAGCAGTTCTTC.

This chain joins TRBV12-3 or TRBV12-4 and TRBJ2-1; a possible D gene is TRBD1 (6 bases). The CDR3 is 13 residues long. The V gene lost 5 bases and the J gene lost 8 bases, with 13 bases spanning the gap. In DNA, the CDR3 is TGTGCCAGCAGTCTTACAGGGATCGATGAGCAGTTCTTC. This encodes CASSLTGIDEQFF.

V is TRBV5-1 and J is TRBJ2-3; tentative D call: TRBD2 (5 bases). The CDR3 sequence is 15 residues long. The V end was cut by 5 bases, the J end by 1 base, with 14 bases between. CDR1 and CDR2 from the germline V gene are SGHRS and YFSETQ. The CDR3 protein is CASREEVGGTDTQYF. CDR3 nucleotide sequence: TGCGCCAGCAGGGAGGAAGTCGGGGGCACAGATACGCAGTATTTT. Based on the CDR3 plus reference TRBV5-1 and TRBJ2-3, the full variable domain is KAGVTQTPRYLIKTRGQQVTLSCSPISGHRSVSWYQQTPGQGLQFLFEYFSETQRNKGNFPGRFSGRQFSNSRSEMNVSTLELGDSALYLCASREEVGGTDTQYFGPGTRLTVL.

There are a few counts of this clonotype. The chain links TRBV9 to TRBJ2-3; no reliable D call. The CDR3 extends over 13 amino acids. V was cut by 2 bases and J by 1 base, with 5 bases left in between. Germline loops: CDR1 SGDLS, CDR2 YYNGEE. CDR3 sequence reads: CASSVTGTDTQYF. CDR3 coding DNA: TGTGCCAGCAGCGTGACTGGCACAGATACGCAGTATTTT.

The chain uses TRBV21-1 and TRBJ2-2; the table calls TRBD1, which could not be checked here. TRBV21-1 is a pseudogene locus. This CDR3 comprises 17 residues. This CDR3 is CASTPLPTGANTGELFF. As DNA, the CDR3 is TGTGCCAGCACCCCACTTCCGACAGGGGCGAACACCGGGGAGCTGTTTTTT.

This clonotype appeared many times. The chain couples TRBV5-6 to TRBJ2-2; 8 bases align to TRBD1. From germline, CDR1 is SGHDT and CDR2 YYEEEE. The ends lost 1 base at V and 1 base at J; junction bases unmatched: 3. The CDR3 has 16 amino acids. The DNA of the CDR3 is TGTGCCAGCAGCTTGCCTGGGACAGGGAACACCGGGGAGCTGTTTTTT. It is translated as CASSLPGTGNTGELFF.

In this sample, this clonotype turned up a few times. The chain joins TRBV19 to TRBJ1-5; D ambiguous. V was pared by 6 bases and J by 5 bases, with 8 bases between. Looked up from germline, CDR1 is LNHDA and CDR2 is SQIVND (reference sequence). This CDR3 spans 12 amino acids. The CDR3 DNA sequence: TGTGCCAGTAGCCATAGGCATCAGCCCCAGCATTTT. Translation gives CASSHRHQPQHF.

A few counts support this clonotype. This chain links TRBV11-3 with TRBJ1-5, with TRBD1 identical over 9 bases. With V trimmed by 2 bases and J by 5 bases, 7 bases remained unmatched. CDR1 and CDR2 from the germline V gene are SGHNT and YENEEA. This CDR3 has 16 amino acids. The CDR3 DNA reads TGTGCCAGCAGCTTAAGGACAGGGGTTTTACATCAGCCCCAGCATTTT. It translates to CASSLRTGVLHQPQHF.

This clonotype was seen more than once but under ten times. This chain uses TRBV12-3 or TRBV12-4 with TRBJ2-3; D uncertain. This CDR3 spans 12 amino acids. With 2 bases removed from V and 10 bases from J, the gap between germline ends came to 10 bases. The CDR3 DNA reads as TGTGCCAGCAGTTTATTAGGGTCTGCGCAGTATTTT. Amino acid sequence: CASSLLGSAQYF.

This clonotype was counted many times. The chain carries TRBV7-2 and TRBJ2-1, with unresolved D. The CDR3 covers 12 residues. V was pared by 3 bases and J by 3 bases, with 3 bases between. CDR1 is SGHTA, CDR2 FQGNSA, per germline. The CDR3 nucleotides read TGTGCCAGCAGCTTCGGCTACAATGAGCAGTTCTTC. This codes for CASSFGYNEQFF.

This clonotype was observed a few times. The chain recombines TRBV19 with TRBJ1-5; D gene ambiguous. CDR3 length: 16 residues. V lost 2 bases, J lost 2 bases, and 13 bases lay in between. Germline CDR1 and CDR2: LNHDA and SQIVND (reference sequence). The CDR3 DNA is TGTGCCAGTAGTATAAGAGGTAGGGTGCGCAATCAGCCCCAGCATTTT. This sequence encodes CASSIRGRVRNQPQHF.